One sample yielded the 20 T cell receptor beta chains listed below, sequenced in a study of CD8 T cells in Susac syndrome. Random hexamers served to reverse transcribe roughly 0.45 to 1 ug RNA. TCRdb re-derived calls from the immunoSEQ multiplex PCR reads in MiXCR, one entry per CDR3 protein. This table has nearly 70,000 distinct CDR3 sequences, over 90% appearing once. Sequencing input: CD8+ T cells from PBMCs. The receptors were sampled from a human donor in good health.

The chain is built from TRBV4-1 and TRBJ2-7, with 8 bases matching TRBD1. The CDR3 totals 15 residues. Germline CDR1 is MGHRA and CDR2 is YSYEKL. The V and J ends lost 1 base and 2 bases, in that order; junction bases with no gene match: 4. CDR3 sequence (DNA): TGCGCCAGCAGCCAAGGTCAACAGGGGGCCTACGAGCAGTACGTC. Translation gives CASSQGQQGAYEQYV.

J is TRBJ1-2 and V is TRBV29-1; 9 bases fit TRBD1. Trimming took 7 bases from V and 2 from J; bases not matched to a gene: 14. CDR3 length: 16 residues. Germline CDR1 reads SQVTM; CDR2 reads ANQGSEA. The CDR3 is CSEDGQGIEPNYGYTF. As DNA, the CDR3 is TGCAGCGAAGACGGACAGGGGATCGAACCGAACTATGGCTACACCTTC. Filled out from reference TRBV29-1 and TRBJ1-2, the complete variable domain reads SAVISQKPSRDICQRGTSLTIQCQVDSQVTMMFWYRQQPGQSLTLIATANQGSEATYESGFVIDKFPISRPNLTFSTLTVSNMSPEDSSIYLCSEDGQGIEPNYGYTFGSGTRLTVV.

V usage is TRBV5-1 and J usage is TRBJ1-5; D uncertain. With 0 bases removed from V and 2 bases from J, the gap between germline ends came to 6 bases. This CDR3 has 14 residues. The V gene's germline CDR1 is SGHRS and CDR2 YFSETQ. The CDR3 DNA sequence: TGCGCCAGCAGCTTGGGGCCAGGCAATCAGCCCCAGCATTTT. Translation gives CASSLGPGNQPQHF. Looking up the rest from reference TRBV5-1 and TRBJ1-5 gives the full variable domain: KAGVTQTPRYLIKTRGQQVTLSCSPISGHRSVSWYQQTPGQGLQFLFEYFSETQRNKGNFPGRFSGRQFSNSRSEMNVSTLELGDSALYLCASSLGPGNQPQHFGDGTRLSIL.

The V and J genes are TRBV27 and TRBJ2-1; 14 positions agree with TRBD2. This CDR3 is 16 amino acids long. Germline loops: CDR1 MNHEY, CDR2 SMNVEV (reference sequence). The V segment lost 10 bases and the J segment 2 bases; nucleotides outside the gene matches: 7. The CDR3 coding sequence is TGTGCCACACAGACTAGCGGGGGGGCTCCCTACAATGAGCAGTTCTTC. Residues: CATQTSGGAPYNEQFF.

The rearrangement uses TRBV7-9 and TRBJ2-5; 9 nucleotides agree with TRBD1. The trim removed 5 bases at V and 5 bases at J, leaving 12 bases unmatched. Germline assignment: CDR1 SEHNR and CDR2 FQNEAQ (reference sequence). The CDR3 loop spans 16 amino acids. The CDR3 loop is CASSPPKQGAGETQYF. CDR3 DNA sequence: TGTGCCAGCAGCCCGCCCAAACAGGGGGCCGGGGAGACCCAGTACTTC.

The rearrangement uses TRBV19 and TRBJ2-1; D not resolved. This CDR3 spans 13 amino acids. CDR1 and CDR2 (germline): LNHDA, SQIVND (reference sequence). V gave up 6 bases and J gave up 7 bases, with 13 bases separating them. CDR3 sequence (DNA): TGTGCCAGTAGCCCAACCACCTGGAATGAGCAGTTCTTC. Translating gives CASSPTTWNEQFF.

The chain uses TRBV7-9 and TRBJ2-5; possibly TRBD2 for D (7 bases). The CDR3 sequence is 18 residues long. Trimming left V 4 bases short and J 2 bases short, with 23 bases between. CDR1 and CDR2 from the germline V gene are SEHNR and FQNEAQ (reference sequence). The CDR3 bases are TGTGCCAGCAGCTGGCCAGTTCGGGGGGCCTGGGAGCAAGAGACCCAGTACTTC. It encodes CASSWPVRGAWEQETQYF.

The chain carries TRBV5-6 and TRBJ1-1, with D hard to call. V dropped 0 bases and J dropped 4 bases, with 7 bases sitting between them. In germline, CDR1 is SGHDT, CDR2 YYEEEE. The CDR3 has 13 residues. DNA of the CDR3: TGTGCCAGCAGCTTGGCCCAGCGCACTGAAGCTTTCTTT. It is translated as CASSLAQRTEAFF.

This clonotype was detected once. The chain carries TRBV4-3 and TRBJ1-1; 8 bases align to TRBD1. V was clipped by 4 bases and J by 6 bases; unmatched bases: 7. This CDR3 is 14 amino acids long. Germline V gene sequence: CDR1 LGHNA, CDR2 YSLEER. Here the CDR3 DNA reads TGCGCCAGCAGCCCGGGACAGGCCTTCGCTGAAGCTTTCTTT. Protein product: CASSPGQAFAEAFF.

The chain links TRBV27 to TRBJ1-1, with a tentative D call TRBD1 (5 bases). CDR3 size: 13 residues. Germline assignment: CDR1 MNHEY and CDR2 SMNVEV (reference sequence). With 6 bases removed from V and 0 bases from J, the gap between germline ends came to 8 bases. The chain's CDR3 is CASRPTVNTEAFF. In nucleotides, the CDR3 is TGTGCCAGCAGGCCGACAGTGAACACTGAAGCTTTCTTT.

This chain joins TRBV11-2 and TRBJ2-7, with 9 bases lining up with TRBD1. The CDR3 runs to 15 residues. The germline V gene has CDR1 SGHAT and CDR2 FQNNGV. The ends lost 5 bases at V and 0 bases at J; junction bases unmatched: 5. Here the CDR3 reads CASSQTGGSSYEQYV. The CDR3, as DNA: TGTGCCAGCAGCCAGACAGGGGGGAGCTCCTACGAGCAGTACGTC.

The chain employs TRBV6-1 and TRBJ2-2; 12 bases are a match to TRBD1. V was pared by 6 bases and J by 6 bases, with 8 bases of the junction left unmatched. The CDR3 runs 16 residues. Germline lookup yields CDR1 MNHNS and CDR2 SASEGT. CDR3 sequence: CASRVAGQGASGELFF. CDR3 DNA sequence: TGTGCCAGCAGGGTAGCGGGACAGGGGGCATCCGGGGAGCTGTTTTTT.

This chain connects TRBV29-1 to TRBJ2-5, with a weak D call TRBD1 (6 bases). This CDR3 spans 15 amino acids. The V gene lost 1 base and the J gene lost 4 bases, with 16 bases spanning the gap. The germline gives CDR1 SQVTM, CDR2 ANQGSEA. CDR3 DNA sequence: TGCAGCGTTGAAGGTTTGGGGGCAAGTGGAGAGACCCAGTACTTC. It codes for CSVEGLGASGETQYF. The full variable domain, rest sourced from reference TRBV29-1 and TRBJ2-5, is SAVISQKPSRDICQRGTSLTIQCQVDSQVTMMFWYRQQPGQSLTLIATANQGSEATYESGFVIDKFPISRPNLTFSTLTVSNMSPEDSSIYLCSVEGLGASGETQYFGPGTRLLVL.

The CDR3 sequence: CASSPPGVGATEAFF. Written as DNA, the CDR3 is TGTGCCAGCAGCCCCCCGGGTGTCGGGGCGACTGAAGCTTTCTTT. This rearrangement joins TRBV3-1 to TRBJ1-1, with D perhaps matching TRBD1 (5 bases). This CDR3 spans 15 amino acids. V was shortened by 4 bases and J by 5 bases, with 17 bases between the two germline ends. CDR1 LGHDT and CDR2 YNNKEL come from the germline V gene (reference sequence).

The chain uses TRBV29-1 and TRBJ1-2; possibly TRBD1 for D (6 bases). Looked up from germline, CDR1 is SQVTM and CDR2 is ANQGSEA. This CDR3 spans 15 amino acids. V was shortened by 3 bases and J by 6 bases, with 20 bases between the two germline ends. The CDR3 DNA sequence: TGCAGCGTTGATGCCTACAAGGGGGTTTTTAATGGCTACACCTTC. Protein sequence: CSVDAYKGVFNGYTF.

In its sample, this clonotype was seen once. CDR3 amino acids: CSVDAGTTGELFF. As DNA, the CDR3 is TGCAGCGTTGACGCTGGGACTACCGGGGAGCTGTTTTTT. The gene calls are TRBV29-1 and TRBJ2-2; D is perhaps TRBD2 (6 bases). With 3 bases removed from V and 5 bases from J, the gap between germline ends came to 10 bases. This CDR3 has 13 residues. Germline V gives CDR1 SQVTM, CDR2 ANQGSEA.

This chain connects TRBV4-2 to TRBJ2-7, with 9 bases that match TRBD1. CDR1 and CDR2 (germline): LGHNA, YNFKEQ. The CDR3 totals 15 residues. With 2 bases clipped from V and 4 bases from J, the junction kept 6 bases outside the gene matches. CDR3 sequence: CASSQPDRGDYEQYF. CDR3 bases: TGTGCCAGCAGCCAACCGGACAGGGGAGATTACGAGCAGTACTTC.

The chain employs TRBV24-1 and TRBJ2-2; the D is unclear. There are 14 residues in the CDR3. Trimming removed 9 bases from V and 0 bases from J, with 10 bases in between. Germline loops: CDR1 KGHDR, CDR2 SFDVKD. The CDR3 region is CATSLRANTGELFF. DNA of the CDR3: TGTGCCACCTCCCTAAGGGCGAACACCGGGGAGCTGTTTTTT.

The count of this clonotype is one. The chain employs TRBV7-9 and TRBJ2-7; 10 bases map to TRBD1. The germline V gene encodes CDR1 SEHNR and CDR2 FQNEAQ (reference sequence). J gave up 5 bases and V 5 bases, and 6 bases lay outside the gene matches. This CDR3 has 14 amino acids. CDR3: CASSDRDRGHEQYV. CDR3 in DNA: TGTGCCAGCAGCGATCGGGACAGGGGTCACGAGCAGTACGTC.

The V and J genes are TRBV15 and TRBJ1-1, with TRBD1 as a possible D gene (5 bases). V gave up 5 bases and J gave up 1 base, with 11 bases separating them. The length of the CDR3 is 14 residues. Per the germline V gene, CDR1 is LNHNV and CDR2 is YYDKDF (reference sequence). The CDR3 DNA is TGTGCCACCAGCGTTGGGGCTTGGAACACTGAAGCTTTCTTT. Translating it yields CATSVGAWNTEAFF. Supplemented by reference TRBV15 and TRBJ1-1, the full variable domain reads DAMVIQNPRYQVTQFGKPVTLSCSQTLNHNVMYWYQQKSSQAPKLLFHYYDKDFNNEADTPDNFQSRRPNTSFCFLDIRSPGLGDTAMYLCATSVGAWNTEAFFGQGTRLTVV.